The entry below describes one T cell receptor beta chain. V lost 1 base, J lost 6 bases, and 10 bases stayed unmatched. The germline CDR1 and CDR2 sequences are LGHNA and YNFKEQ. This CDR3 is 17 amino acids long. Measured with immunoSEQ multiplex PCR; TCRdb has only the in-frame clones, and not every one. Of approximately 120,000 clones in the sample, 88% are singletons; the top ten hold under 9%. The sample belongs to a study of identifying expanded T cells in peripheral blood. The clonotype comes from a person aged 18-69 years in good health. The sequencing sample was made of blood. This chain joins TRBV4-2 and TRBJ2-3, with 10 bases that match TRBD2. CDR3 bases: TGTGCCAGCAGCCAAGGGTCCGCTAGCGGGGGCGGGGATACGCAGTATTTT. This gives the protein CASSQGSASGGGDTQYF.